These 19 T cell receptor beta chains originate from one sample sequenced in a study of cytomegalovirus exposure and HLA in healthy donors. With 60 Vbeta and 13 Jbeta primers, the PCR was carried out. This table comes from immunoSEQ multiplex PCR, and its TCRdb copy is limited to in-frame clones, with some not included. The sample consists of about 150,000 clones, less than 85% of them appearing once. Sequencing was performed on PBMCs. The receptors originated from a man in his fifties in good health and CMV-seropositive.

The rearrangement links TRBV7-8 to TRBJ2-1; TRBD2 matches at 7 bases. There are 18 residues in the CDR3. V trimming: 7 bases; J trimming: 0 bases; junction bases outside the gene matches: 15. Per the germline V gene, CDR1 is SGHVS and CDR2 is FQNEAQ. CDR3 residues: CASKLVWGGSLSYNEQFF. CDR3 in DNA: TGTGCCAGCAAATTAGTTTGGGGGGGATCCCTCTCCTACAATGAGCAGTTCTTC.

The chain combines TRBV10-3 with TRBJ2-2; 13 nucleotides agree with TRBD2. The ends lost 9 bases at V and 7 bases at J; junction bases unmatched: 14. The CDR3 is 17 amino acids. The germline V gene encodes CDR1 ENHRY and CDR2 SYGVKD. This chain's CDR3 is CAMSRTSGGTMGGELFF. DNA for the CDR3: TGTGCCATGTCTCGGACTAGCGGGGGAACGATGGGCGGGGAGCTGTTTTTT.

The V and J genes are TRBV29-1 and TRBJ2-4; maybe TRBD2 (5 bases). The germline V gene has CDR1 SQVTM and CDR2 ANQGSEA. This CDR3 contains 14 residues. Deletions cut 2 bases from V and 6 bases from J, with 14 bases between. The CDR3 DNA sequence: TGCAGCGTTGAACTGGGAGATGGAGGAAACATTCAGTACTTC. Translated: CSVELGDGGNIQYF.

The V and J genes are TRBV5-1 and TRBJ1-2; D is unresolved. The CDR3 consists of 14 residues. V was cut by 0 bases and J by 3 bases, with 9 bases left in between. CDR1 SGHRS and CDR2 YFSETQ come from the germline V gene. In DNA, the CDR3 is TGCGCCAGCAGCTTGGAAGGCGGATACTATGGCTACACCTTC. Its translation is CASSLEGGYYGYTF.

CDR3 sequence: CASSLTSGSNEQYF. The CDR3 DNA reads as TGTGCCAGCAGCTTGACTAGCGGGAGCAACGAGCAGTACTTC. The rearrangement joins TRBV5-4 to TRBJ2-5, with 11 bases that match TRBD2. The J call is uncertain, as TRBJ2-7 better fits the DNA end. The V gene's germline CDR1 is SGHNT and CDR2 YYREEE (reference sequence). The CDR3 has 14 residues.

The chain carries TRBV7-6 and TRBJ2-3; 7 bases align to TRBD1. J was trimmed by 2 bases and V by 6 bases; bases with no gene match: 8. Germline loops: CDR1 SGHVS, CDR2 FNYEAQ. This CDR3 comprises 15 residues. CDR3 nucleotides: TGTGCCAGCAGTTACGGGACAGCCACCACAGATACGCAGTATTTT. As protein: CASSYGTATTDTQYF.

The rearrangement links TRBV5-1 to TRBJ1-4; D is possibly TRBD1 (5 bases). V was clipped by 7 bases and J by 3 bases, with 10 bases between them. The CDR3 is 13 residues long. Germline V gives CDR1 SGHRS, CDR2 YFSETQ. CDR3 loop: CASSWDSNEKLFF. The CDR3 coding sequence is TGCGCCAGCTCCTGGGACTCTAATGAAAAACTGTTTTTT.

The chain couples TRBV11-2 to TRBJ2-3, with 9 bases lining up with TRBD1. Germline CDR1 SGHAT, CDR2 FQNNGV. V dropped 6 bases and J dropped 2; count of bases not matched to a gene: 3. This CDR3 has 14 amino acids. The CDR3 loop reads CASSRDRVTDTQYF. The CDR3, as DNA: TGTGCCAGCAGTAGGGACAGGGTCACAGATACGCAGTATTTT.

This clone appeared a few times. The V call is TRBV5-4, the J call TRBJ2-2; the match to TRBD1 covers 8 bases. CDR1 is SGHNT and CDR2 is YYREEE in the germline V gene (reference sequence). J gave up 3 bases and V 4 bases, and 8 bases lay outside the gene matches. The CDR3 is made up of 16 amino acids. CDR3 region: CASSRRGQEYTGELFF. In DNA form, the CDR3 reads TGTGCCAGCAGCCGTAGGGGACAGGAGTACACCGGGGAGCTGTTTTTT.

This clone occurred once. V is TRBV2 and J is TRBJ2-7; tentatively, D is TRBD2 (5 bases). Germline V gives CDR1 SNHLY, CDR2 FYNNEI. V was shortened by 0 bases and J by 5 bases, with 11 bases between the two germline ends. The CDR3 has 14 amino acids. This chain's CDR3 is CASSEAGEKDEQYF. In DNA form, the CDR3 reads TGTGCCAGCAGTGAAGCGGGAGAGAAGGACGAGCAGTACTTC.

V gene TRBV28 combines with J gene TRBJ2-5, with 7 bases aligning to TRBD1. This CDR3 is built from 14 residues. The V gene's germline CDR1 is MDHEN and CDR2 SYDVKM. V lost 8 bases and J lost 0; bases outside the gene matches: 6. CDR3 sequence: CASAGQVYQETQYF. CDR3 DNA sequence: TGTGCCAGCGCTGGACAGGTGTACCAAGAGACCCAGTACTTC.

The gene calls are TRBV9 and TRBJ1-1; D gene unclear. The CDR3 length is 17 residues. V dropped 4 bases and J dropped 3 bases, with 22 bases sitting between them. Germline V CDR1 and CDR2: SGDLS, YYNGEE. This CDR3 reads CASSPRFGLQDDTEAFF. The CDR3 region has the DNA TGTGCCAGCAGCCCCCGTTTCGGTTTGCAGGATGACACTGAAGCTTTCTTT.

The J gene is TRBJ2-1, the V gene TRBV7-2; 9 bases align to TRBD2. Germline V gives CDR1 SGHTA, CDR2 FQGNSA. CDR3 length equals 14 residues. Losses at the gene ends were 10 bases for V and 6 bases for J; bases not matched to a gene: 10. CDR3 nucleotides: TGTGCCACCCAGAGCGGGAGGCGCCTCAATGAGCAGTTCTTC. Translating gives CATQSGRRLNEQFF.

The rearrangement joins TRBV19 to TRBJ1-2, with D perhaps TRBD1 (6 bases). Trimming removed 5 bases at V and 1 base at J, with 14 bases between. Germline V gives CDR1 LNHDA, CDR2 SQIVND (reference sequence). This CDR3 comprises 15 residues. The CDR3 loop reads CASSGRQEINYGYTF. The CDR3 DNA follows: TGTGCCAGTAGTGGACGACAGGAGATTAACTATGGCTACACCTTC.

This sequence joins TRBV28 and TRBJ2-5, with D maybe TRBD1 (5 bases). TRBJ2-7 explains the end of the DNA better; the J call may be wrong. Germline V CDR1 and CDR2: MDHEN, SYDVKM. CDR3 length: 14 amino acids. CDR3 protein: CATEVGQGSLEQYF. Written as DNA, the CDR3 is TGTGCCACCGAGGTAGGTCAGGGCTCCCTCGAGCAGTACTTC.

This chain joins TRBV29-1 and TRBJ2-3, with D possibly TRBD1 on 5 matching bases. The germline CDR1 and CDR2 sequences are SQVTM and ANQGSEA. V was cut by 3 bases and J by 3 bases, with 7 bases left in between. This CDR3 is built from 12 residues. CDR3 nucleotide sequence: TGCAGCGTTGATAAGGGGACAGATACGCAGTATTTT. As protein: CSVDKGTDTQYF.

The rearrangement uses TRBV5-4 and TRBJ2-7, with a tentative D call TRBD2 (6 bases). V was pared by 2 bases and J by 9 bases, with 15 bases between. CDR3 size: 13 residues. Germline CDR1 and CDR2: SGHNT and YYREEE (reference sequence). CDR3 in amino acids: CASSFSGARGQYF. DNA for the CDR3: TGTGCCAGCAGCTTTTCGGGAGCTCGGGGGCAGTACTTC.

This rearrangement joins TRBV27 to TRBJ1-6, with 8 nucleotides matching TRBD1. Germline assignment: CDR1 MNHEY and CDR2 SMNVEV (reference sequence). The CDR3 loop spans 13 amino acids. The V gene end was trimmed by 6 bases and the J gene end by 8 bases; junction bases not matched to a gene: 3. The CDR3 region is CASSRDRHSPLHF. DNA for the CDR3: TGTGCCAGCAGCCGGGACAGGCATTCACCCCTCCACTTT.

This chain joins TRBV4-2 and TRBJ2-7; 12 bases align to TRBD2. Germline V gene data show CDR1 as LGHNA and CDR2 as YNFKEQ. Trimming removed 0 bases from V and 5 bases from J; junction bases left unmatched: 2. This CDR3 spans 15 amino acids. DNA of the CDR3: TGTGCCAGCAGCCAAGAGACTAGCGGGAGCGACGAGCAGTACTTC. Translating it yields CASSQETSGSDEQYF.